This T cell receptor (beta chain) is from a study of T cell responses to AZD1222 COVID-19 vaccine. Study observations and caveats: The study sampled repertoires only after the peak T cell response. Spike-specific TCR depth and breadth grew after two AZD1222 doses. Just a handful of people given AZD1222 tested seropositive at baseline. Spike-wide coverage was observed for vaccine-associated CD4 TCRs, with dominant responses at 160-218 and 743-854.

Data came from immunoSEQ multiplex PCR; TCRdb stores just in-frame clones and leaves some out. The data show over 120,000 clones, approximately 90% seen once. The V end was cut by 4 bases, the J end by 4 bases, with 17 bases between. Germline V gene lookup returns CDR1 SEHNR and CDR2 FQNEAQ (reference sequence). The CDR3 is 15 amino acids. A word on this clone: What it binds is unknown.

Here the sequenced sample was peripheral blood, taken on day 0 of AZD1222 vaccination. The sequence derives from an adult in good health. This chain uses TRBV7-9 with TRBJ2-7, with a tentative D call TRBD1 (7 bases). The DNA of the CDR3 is TGTGCCAGCAGCTCTGACAGGGAGGTGTGGTACGAGCAGTACTTC. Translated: CASSSDREVWYEQYF.